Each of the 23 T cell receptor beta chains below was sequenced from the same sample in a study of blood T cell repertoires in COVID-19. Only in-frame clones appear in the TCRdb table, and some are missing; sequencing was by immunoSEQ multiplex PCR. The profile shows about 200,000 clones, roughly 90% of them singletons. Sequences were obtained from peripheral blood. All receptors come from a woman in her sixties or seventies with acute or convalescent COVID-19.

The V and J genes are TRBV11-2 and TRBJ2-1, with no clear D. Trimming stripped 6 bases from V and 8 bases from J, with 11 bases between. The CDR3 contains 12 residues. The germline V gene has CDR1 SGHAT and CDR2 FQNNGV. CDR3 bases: TGTGCCAGCAGACCTCCGAGCGATGAGCAGTTCTTC. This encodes CASRPPSDEQFF.

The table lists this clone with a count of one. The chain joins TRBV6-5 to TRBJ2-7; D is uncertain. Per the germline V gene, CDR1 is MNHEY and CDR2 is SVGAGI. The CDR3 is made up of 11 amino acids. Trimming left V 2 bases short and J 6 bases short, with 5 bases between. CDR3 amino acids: CASSYVGEQYF. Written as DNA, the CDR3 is TGTGCCAGCAGTTACGTCGGCGAGCAGTACTTC.

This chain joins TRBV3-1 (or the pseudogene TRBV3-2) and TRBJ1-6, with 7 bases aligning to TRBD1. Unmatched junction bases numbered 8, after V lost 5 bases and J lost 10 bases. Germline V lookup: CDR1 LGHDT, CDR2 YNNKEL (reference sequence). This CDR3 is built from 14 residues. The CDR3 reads CASSSRDRRSPLHF. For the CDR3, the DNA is TGTGCCAGCAGCTCCCGGGACAGACGGTCACCCCTCCACTTT.

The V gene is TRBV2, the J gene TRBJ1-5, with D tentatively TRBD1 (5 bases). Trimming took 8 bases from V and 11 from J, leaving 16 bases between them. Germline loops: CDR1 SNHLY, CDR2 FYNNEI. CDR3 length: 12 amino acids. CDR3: CASRARGGAQHF. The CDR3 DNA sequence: TGTGCCAGCCGTGCGCGTGGGGGGGCCCAGCATTTT.

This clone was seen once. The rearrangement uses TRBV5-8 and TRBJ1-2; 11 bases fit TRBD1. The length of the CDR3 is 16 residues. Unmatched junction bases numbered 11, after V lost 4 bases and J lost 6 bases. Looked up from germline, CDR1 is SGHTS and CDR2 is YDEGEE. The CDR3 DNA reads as TGTGCCAGCAGCGGATACCGGACAGGGGGCGATCATGGCTACACCTTC. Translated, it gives CASSGYRTGGDHGYTF.

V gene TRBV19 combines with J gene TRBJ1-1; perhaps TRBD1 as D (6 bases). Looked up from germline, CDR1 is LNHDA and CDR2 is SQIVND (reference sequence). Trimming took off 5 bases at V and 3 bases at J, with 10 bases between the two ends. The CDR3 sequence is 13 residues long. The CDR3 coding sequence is TGTGCCAGTAGTCCCCAGGGGTACACTGAAGCTTTCTTT. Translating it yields CASSPQGYTEAFF.

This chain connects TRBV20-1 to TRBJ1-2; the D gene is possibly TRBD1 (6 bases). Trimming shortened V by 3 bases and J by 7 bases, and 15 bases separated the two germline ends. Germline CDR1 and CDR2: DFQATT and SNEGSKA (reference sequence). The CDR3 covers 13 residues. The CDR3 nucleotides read TGCAGTGCTAGTAACAGGGTTCGACCTGGCTACACCTTC. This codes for CSASNRVRPGYTF.

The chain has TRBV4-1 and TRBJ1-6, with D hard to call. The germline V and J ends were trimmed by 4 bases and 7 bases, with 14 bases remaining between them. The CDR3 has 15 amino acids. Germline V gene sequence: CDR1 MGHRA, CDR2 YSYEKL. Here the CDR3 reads CASSPERGENSPLHF. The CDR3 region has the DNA TGCGCCAGCAGCCCCGAGAGAGGAGAAAATTCACCCCTCCACTTT.

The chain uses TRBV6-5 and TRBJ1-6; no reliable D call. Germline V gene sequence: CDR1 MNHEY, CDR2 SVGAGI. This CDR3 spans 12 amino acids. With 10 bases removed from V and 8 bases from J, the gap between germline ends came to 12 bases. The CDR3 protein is CATINTHSPLHF. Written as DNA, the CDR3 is TGTGCCACCATAAATACACATTCACCCCTCCACTTT.

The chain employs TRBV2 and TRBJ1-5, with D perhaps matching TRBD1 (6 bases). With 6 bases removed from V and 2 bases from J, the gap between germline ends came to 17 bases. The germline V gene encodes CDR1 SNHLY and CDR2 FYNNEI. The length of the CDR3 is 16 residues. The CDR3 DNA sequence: TGTGCCAGCAGCTCCCTGGGAGGGGGAGGCAATCAGCCCCAGCATTTT. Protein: CASSSLGGGGNQPQHF.

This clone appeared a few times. The CDR3 nucleotides read TGTGCCAGCTCACCTGACAGGGGGCGCCCCTACGAGCAGTACTTC. Protein product: CASSPDRGRPYEQYF. The rearrangement links TRBV18 to TRBJ2-7; 10 nucleotides align to TRBD1. Germline V gives CDR1 KGHSH, CDR2 LQKENI. V was clipped by 3 bases and J by 2 bases; unmatched bases: 4. The CDR3 is 15 amino acids.

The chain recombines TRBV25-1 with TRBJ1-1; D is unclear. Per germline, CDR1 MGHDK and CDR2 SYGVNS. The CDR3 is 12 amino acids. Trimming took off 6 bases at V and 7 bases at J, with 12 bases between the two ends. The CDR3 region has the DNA TGTGCCAGCAGATCTGAGGGCGGTGAAGCTTTCTTT. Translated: CASRSEGGEAFF.

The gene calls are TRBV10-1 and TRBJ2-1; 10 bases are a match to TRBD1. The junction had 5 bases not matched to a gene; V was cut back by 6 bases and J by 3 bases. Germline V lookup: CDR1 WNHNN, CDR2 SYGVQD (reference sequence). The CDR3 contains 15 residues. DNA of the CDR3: TGCGCCAGCAGGGCCGGGACAGGGGTCTACAATGAGCAGTTCTTC. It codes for CASRAGTGVYNEQFF.

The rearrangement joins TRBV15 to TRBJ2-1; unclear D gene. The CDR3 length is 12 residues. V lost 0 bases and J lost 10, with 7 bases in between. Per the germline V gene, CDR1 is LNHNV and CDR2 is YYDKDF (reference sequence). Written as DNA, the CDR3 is TGTGCCACCAGCAGAGATACTCCCGAGCAGTTCTTC. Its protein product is CATSRDTPEQFF.

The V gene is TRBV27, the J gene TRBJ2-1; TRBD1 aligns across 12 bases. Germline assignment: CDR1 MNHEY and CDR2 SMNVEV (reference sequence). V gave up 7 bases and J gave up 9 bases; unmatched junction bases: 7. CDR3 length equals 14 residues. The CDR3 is CASKLGTGGGEQFF. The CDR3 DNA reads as TGTGCCAGCAAACTAGGGACAGGGGGCGGTGAGCAGTTCTTC.

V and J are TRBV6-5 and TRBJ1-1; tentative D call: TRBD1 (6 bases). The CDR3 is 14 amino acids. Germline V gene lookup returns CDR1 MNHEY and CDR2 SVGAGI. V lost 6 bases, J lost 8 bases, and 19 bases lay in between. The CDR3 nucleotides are TGTGCCAGCAGAAAGGGGGGGGCAGGGGTCGAAGCTTTCTTT. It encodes CASRKGGAGVEAFF.

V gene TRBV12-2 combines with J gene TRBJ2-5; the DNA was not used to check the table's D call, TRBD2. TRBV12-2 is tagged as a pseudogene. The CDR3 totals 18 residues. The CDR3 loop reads CASRLVDTSGRRIETQYF. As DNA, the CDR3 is TGTGCAAGTCGCTTAGTTGACACTAGCGGGAGGAGGATAGAGACCCAGTACTTC.

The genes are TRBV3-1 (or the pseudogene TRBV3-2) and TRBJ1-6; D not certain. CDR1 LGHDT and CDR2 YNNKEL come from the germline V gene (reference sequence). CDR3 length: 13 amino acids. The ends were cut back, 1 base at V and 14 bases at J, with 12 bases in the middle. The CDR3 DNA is TGTGCCAGCAGCCAAGCTATGAGGGCTGCCCTCCACTTT. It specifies CASSQAMRAALHF.

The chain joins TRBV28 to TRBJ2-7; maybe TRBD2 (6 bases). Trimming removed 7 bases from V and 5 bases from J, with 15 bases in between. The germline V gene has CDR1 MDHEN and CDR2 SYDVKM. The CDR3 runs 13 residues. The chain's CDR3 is CASIGGSSHEQYF. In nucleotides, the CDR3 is TGTGCCAGCATTGGAGGGTCCTCTCACGAGCAGTACTTC.

The CDR3, as DNA: TGTGCCAGCAGTGAAACTACGAGCCCCCTGGAAAAACTGTTTTTT. The encoded protein is CASSETTSPLEKLFF. The rearrangement links TRBV2 to TRBJ1-4, with D hard to call. CDR3 length equals 15 residues. With 2 bases removed from V and 8 bases from J, the gap between germline ends came to 15 bases. CDR1 SNHLY and CDR2 FYNNEI come from the germline V gene.

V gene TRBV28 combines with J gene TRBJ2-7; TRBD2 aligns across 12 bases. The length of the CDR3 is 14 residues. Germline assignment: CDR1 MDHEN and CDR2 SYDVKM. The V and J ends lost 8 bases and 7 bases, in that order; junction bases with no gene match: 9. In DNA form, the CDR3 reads TGTGCCAGCGGTCAGACTAGCGGGAGTGAAGAGCAGTACTTC. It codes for CASGQTSGSEEQYF.

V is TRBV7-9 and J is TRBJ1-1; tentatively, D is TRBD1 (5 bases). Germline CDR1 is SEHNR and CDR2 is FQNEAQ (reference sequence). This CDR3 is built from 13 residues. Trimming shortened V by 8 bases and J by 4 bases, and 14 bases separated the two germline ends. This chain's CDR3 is CASPGGGTTEAFF. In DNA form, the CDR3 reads TGTGCCAGCCCTGGGGGGGGAACCACTGAAGCTTTCTTT.

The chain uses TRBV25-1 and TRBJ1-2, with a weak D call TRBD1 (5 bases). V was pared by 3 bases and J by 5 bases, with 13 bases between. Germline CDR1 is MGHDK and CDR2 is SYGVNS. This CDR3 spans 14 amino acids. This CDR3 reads CASSDRQIGYGYTF. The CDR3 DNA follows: TGTGCCAGCAGTGACCGACAGATCGGGTATGGCTACACCTTC.